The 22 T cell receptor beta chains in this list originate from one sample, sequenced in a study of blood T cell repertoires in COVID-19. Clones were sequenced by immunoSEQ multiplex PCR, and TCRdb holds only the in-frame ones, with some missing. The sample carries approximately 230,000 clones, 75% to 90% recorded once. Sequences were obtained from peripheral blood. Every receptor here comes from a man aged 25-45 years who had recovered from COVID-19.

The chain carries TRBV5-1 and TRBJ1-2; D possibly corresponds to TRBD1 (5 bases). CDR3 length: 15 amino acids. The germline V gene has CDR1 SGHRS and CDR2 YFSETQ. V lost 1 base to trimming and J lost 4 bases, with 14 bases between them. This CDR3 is CASSLSARGGYGYTF. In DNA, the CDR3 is TGCGCCAGCAGCTTGTCTGCTAGGGGCGGCTATGGCTACACCTTC.

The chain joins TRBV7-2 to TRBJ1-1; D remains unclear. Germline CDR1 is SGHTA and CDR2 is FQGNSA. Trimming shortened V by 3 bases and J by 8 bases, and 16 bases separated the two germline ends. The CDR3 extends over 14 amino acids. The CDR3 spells CASSLGLGRPEAFF. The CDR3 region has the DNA TGTGCCAGCAGCTTGGGGTTAGGGAGACCAGAAGCTTTCTTT.

CDR3 nucleotide sequence: TGTGCCAGCAGCTTAGAGGGGCGGGGAGGTTACGATGAGCAGTTCTTC. The encoded protein is CASSLEGRGGYDEQFF. V and J are TRBV7-9 and TRBJ2-1, with D possibly TRBD2 on 6 matching bases. CDR3 length: 16 amino acids. Looked up from germline, CDR1 is SEHNR and CDR2 is FQNEAQ (reference sequence). Deletions cut 1 base from V and 8 bases from J, with 18 bases between.

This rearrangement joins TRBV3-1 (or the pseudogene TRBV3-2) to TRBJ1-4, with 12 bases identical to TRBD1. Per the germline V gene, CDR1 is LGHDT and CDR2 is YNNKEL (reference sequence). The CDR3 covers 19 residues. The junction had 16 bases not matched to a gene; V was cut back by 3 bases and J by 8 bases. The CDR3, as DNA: TGTGCCAGCAGCCACTCCTCCGGGACAGGGGGCTTTCTAAAAGAAAAACTGTTTTTT. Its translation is CASSHSSGTGGFLKEKLFF.

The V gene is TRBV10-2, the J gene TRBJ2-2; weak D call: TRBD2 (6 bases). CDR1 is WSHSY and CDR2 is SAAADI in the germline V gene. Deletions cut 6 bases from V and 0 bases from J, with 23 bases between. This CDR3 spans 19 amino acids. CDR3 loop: CASSKAPTSFLANTGELFF. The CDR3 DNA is TGCGCCAGCAGCAAAGCCCCGACTAGTTTCCTCGCGAACACCGGGGAGCTGTTTTTT.

The CDR3 coding sequence is TGTGCCAGCAGCCTACAGGGGGATTTCACAGATACGCAGTATTTT. It encodes CASSLQGDFTDTQYF. The chain links TRBV7-9 to TRBJ2-3; 8 bases line up with TRBD1. Trimming at V came to 5 bases and at J to 2 bases, leaving 6 bases not matched to a gene. Germline V CDR1 and CDR2: SEHNR, FQNEAQ (reference sequence). The CDR3 is made up of 15 amino acids.

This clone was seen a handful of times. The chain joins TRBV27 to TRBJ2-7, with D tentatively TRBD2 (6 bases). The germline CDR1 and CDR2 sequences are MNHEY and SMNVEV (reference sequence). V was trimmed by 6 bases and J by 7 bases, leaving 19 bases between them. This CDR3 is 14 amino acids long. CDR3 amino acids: CASSQGGRGVEQYF. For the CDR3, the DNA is TGTGCCAGCAGCCAAGGAGGGCGGGGCGTGGAGCAGTACTTC.

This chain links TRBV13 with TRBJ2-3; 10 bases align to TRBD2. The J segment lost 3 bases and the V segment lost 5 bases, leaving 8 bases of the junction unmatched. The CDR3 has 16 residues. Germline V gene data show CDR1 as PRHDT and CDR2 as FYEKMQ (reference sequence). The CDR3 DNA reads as TGTGCCAGCAGCCCCGCGGTAGCGGGGGGTACAGATACGCAGTATTTT. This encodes CASSPAVAGGTDTQYF.

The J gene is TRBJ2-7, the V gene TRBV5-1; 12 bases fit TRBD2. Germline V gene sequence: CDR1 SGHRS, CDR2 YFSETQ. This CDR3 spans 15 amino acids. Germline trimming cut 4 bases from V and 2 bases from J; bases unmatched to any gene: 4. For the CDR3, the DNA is TGCGCCAGCAGCCCTCGGACTAGCGGGGCCTACGAGCAGTACTTC. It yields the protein CASSPRTSGAYEQYF.

The CDR3 loop reads CASSLNYRPTHLEKLFF. The DNA of the CDR3 is TGTGCCAGCAGCTTAAATTACAGGCCCACACATCTGGAAAAACTGTTTTTT. The chain recombines TRBV7-9 with TRBJ1-4, with a possible D match to TRBD1 (5 bases). Trimming removed 2 bases at V and 8 bases at J, with 21 bases between. Germline CDR1 reads SEHNR; CDR2 reads FQNEAQ (reference sequence). This CDR3 region has 17 residues.

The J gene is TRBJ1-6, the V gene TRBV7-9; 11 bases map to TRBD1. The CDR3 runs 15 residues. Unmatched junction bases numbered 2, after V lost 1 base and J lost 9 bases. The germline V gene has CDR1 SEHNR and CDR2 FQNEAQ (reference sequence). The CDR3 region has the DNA TGTGCCAGCAGCTTAGACGGGACAGGGGGTTCACCCCTCCACTTT. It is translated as CASSLDGTGGSPLHF.

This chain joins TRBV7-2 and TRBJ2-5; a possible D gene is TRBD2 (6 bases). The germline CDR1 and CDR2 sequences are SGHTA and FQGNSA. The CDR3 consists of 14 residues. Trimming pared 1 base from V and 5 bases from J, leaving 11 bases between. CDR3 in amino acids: CASSLVGGGETQYF. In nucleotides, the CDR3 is TGTGCCAGCAGCTTAGTCGGGGGTGGCGAGACCCAGTACTTC.

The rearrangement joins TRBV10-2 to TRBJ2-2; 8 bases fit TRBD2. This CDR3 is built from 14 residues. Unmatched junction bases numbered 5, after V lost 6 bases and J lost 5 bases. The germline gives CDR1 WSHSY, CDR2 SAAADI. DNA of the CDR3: TGCGCCAGCAGAGCCGGGGGGGCGACCGGGGAGCTGTTTTTT. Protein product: CASRAGGATGELFF.

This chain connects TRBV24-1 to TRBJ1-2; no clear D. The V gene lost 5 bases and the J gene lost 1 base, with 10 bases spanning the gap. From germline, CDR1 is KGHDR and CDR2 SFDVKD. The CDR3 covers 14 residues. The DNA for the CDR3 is TGTGCCACCAGTGGCGTCCCGCATAACTATGGCTACACCTTC. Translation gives CATSGVPHNYGYTF.

The CDR3 here is CASSVTGGSNEKLFF. In DNA, the CDR3 is TGTGCCAGCAGCGTGACAGGGGGTAGTAATGAAAAACTGTTTTTT. This chain links TRBV9 with TRBJ1-4; 9 bases match TRBD1. Germline V lookup: CDR1 SGDLS, CDR2 YYNGEE. V lost 2 bases, J lost 4 bases, and 3 bases stayed unmatched. This CDR3 region has 15 residues.

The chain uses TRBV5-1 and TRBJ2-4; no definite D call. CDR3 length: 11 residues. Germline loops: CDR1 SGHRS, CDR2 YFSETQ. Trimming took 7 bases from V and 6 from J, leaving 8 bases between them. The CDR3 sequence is CASAELNIQYF. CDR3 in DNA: TGCGCCAGCGCTGAGTTAAACATTCAGTACTTC.

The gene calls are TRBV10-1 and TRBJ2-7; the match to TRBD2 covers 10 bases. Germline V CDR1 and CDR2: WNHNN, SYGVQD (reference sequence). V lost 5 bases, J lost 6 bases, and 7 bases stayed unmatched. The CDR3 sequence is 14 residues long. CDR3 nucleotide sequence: TGCGCCAGCAGTATGAGCGGGGGGGCGGCCGAGCAGTACTTC. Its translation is CASSMSGGAAEQYF.

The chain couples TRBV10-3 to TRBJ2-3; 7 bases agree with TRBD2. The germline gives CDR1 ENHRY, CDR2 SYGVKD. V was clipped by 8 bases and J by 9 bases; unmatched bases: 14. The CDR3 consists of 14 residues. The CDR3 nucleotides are TGTGCCATCTCAGCGGGGACGGGGGTGTGGACGCAGTATTTT. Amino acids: CAISAGTGVWTQYF.

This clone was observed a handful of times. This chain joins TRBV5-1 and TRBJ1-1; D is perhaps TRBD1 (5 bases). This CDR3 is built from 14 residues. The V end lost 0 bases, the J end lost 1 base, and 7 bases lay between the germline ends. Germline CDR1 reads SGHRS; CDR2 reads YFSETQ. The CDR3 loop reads CASSLGQQNTEAFF. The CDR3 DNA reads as TGCGCCAGCAGCTTGGGACAGCAGAACACTGAAGCTTTCTTT.

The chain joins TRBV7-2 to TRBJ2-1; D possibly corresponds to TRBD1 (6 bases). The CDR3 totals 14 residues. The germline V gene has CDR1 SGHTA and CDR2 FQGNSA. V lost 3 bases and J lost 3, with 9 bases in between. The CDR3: CASSFTGIYNEQFF. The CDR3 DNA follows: TGTGCCAGCAGCTTCACAGGGATCTACAATGAGCAGTTCTTC.

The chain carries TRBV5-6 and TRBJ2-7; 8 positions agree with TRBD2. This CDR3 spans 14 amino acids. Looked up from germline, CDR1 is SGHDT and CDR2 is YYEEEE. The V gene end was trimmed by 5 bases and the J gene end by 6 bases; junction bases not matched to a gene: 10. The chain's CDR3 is CASRSLRGGGEQYF. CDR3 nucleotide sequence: TGTGCCAGCAGATCCCTCCGGGGGGGTGGCGAGCAGTACTTC.

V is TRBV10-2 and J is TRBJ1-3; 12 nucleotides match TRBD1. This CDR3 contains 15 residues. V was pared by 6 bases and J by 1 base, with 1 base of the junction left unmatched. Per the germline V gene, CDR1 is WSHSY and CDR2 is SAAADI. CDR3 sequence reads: CASRGQGASGNTIYF. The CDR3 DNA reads TGCGCCAGCAGGGGACAGGGGGCTTCTGGAAACACCATATATTTT.